One and the same sample provided the 7 T cell receptor beta chains below, sequenced in a study of blood T cell repertoires in COVID-19 (dated by TCRdb to the early 2020s). Library method: the immunoSEQ multiplex PCR assay. TCRdb limited this immuneACCESS table to in-frame rearrangements with V and J called. A share of clones is missing; checked studies link under half to unresolved V genes, and the rest is unexplained. The sample includes around 250,000 clones, with about 89% observed a single time. Around 8.8% of the sample lies in the top ten. Material: peripheral blood. The receptors derive from a man aged 40-49 years with active or convalescent COVID-19.

The V call is TRBV9, the J call TRBJ1-4; D unresolved. CDR1 SGDLS and CDR2 YYNGEE come from the germline V gene. The CDR3 has 14 residues. V was clipped by 3 bases and J by 7 bases, with 13 bases between them. In DNA, the CDR3 is TGTGCCAGCAGCGGAGGGAACATGGGTGAAAAACTGTTTTTT. Its protein is CASSGGNMGEKLFF.

The rearrangement uses TRBV7-9 and TRBJ2-1; D perhaps matches TRBD2 (5 bases). The germline V and J ends were trimmed by 1 base and 5 bases, with 18 bases remaining between them. The CDR3 covers 17 residues. Germline V gene lookup returns CDR1 SEHNR and CDR2 FQNEAQ (reference sequence). The CDR3 loop reads CASSLVGVGIRDNEQFF. CDR3 nucleotides: TGTGCCAGCAGCTTAGTCGGGGTGGGAATTAGGGACAATGAGCAGTTCTTC. The full variable domain, its missing parts supplied by reference TRBV7-9 and TRBJ2-1, is DTGVSQNPRHKITKRGQNVTFRCDPISEHNRLYWYRQTLGQGPEFLTYFQNEAQLEKSRLLSDRFSAERPKGSFSTLEIQRTEQGDSAMYLCASSLVGVGIRDNEQFFGPGTRLTVL.

The gene calls are TRBV6-5 and TRBJ1-4; D gene uncertain. Trimming left V 6 bases short and J 5 bases short, with 7 bases between. The CDR3 totals 12 residues. Germline loops: CDR1 MNHEY, CDR2 SVGAGI. CDR3 sequence: CASRAGNEKLFF. Written as DNA, the CDR3 is TGTGCCAGCAGGGCCGGGAATGAAAAACTGTTTTTT.

In nucleotides, the CDR3 is TGTGCCAGCAGTTACGCGGCTAGCGGGAGTTTGTACGAGCAGTACTTC. This gives the protein CASSYAASGSLYEQYF. This chain connects TRBV6-5 to TRBJ2-7, with TRBD2 identical over 10 bases. Trimming cost V 2 bases and J 4 bases; bases outside gene matches: 8. From germline, CDR1 is MNHEY and CDR2 SVGAGI. CDR3 length: 16 amino acids.

The chain recombines TRBV7-2 with TRBJ2-7, with TRBD2 matching over 9 bases. The length of the CDR3 is 14 residues. J lost 2 bases, V lost 5 bases, and 4 bases had no gene match. Germline values: CDR1 SGHTA, CDR2 FQGNSA. The CDR3 nucleotides are TGTGCCAGCAGCATAAAGCGGGGGGCCTACGAGCAGTACTTC. Translating gives CASSIKRGAYEQYF.

The chain joins TRBV2 to TRBJ2-3; possibly TRBD2 for D (6 bases). V lost 7 bases and J 5 bases, leaving 19 bases between the germline ends. The CDR3 covers 15 residues. In germline, CDR1 is SNHLY, CDR2 FYNNEI. The CDR3: CASNSQTGVGDTQYF. CDR3 DNA sequence: TGTGCCAGCAATTCGCAGACGGGGGTGGGAGATACGCAGTATTTT.

This chain links TRBV27 with TRBJ1-5, with unresolved D. Looked up from germline, CDR1 is MNHEY and CDR2 is SMNVEV (reference sequence). The CDR3 has 13 amino acids. V was cut by 3 bases and J by 1 base, with 4 bases left in between. CDR3 nucleotide sequence: TGTGCCAGCAGTTTCTCGAGCAATCAGCCCCAGCATTTT. Protein product: CASSFSSNQPQHF.